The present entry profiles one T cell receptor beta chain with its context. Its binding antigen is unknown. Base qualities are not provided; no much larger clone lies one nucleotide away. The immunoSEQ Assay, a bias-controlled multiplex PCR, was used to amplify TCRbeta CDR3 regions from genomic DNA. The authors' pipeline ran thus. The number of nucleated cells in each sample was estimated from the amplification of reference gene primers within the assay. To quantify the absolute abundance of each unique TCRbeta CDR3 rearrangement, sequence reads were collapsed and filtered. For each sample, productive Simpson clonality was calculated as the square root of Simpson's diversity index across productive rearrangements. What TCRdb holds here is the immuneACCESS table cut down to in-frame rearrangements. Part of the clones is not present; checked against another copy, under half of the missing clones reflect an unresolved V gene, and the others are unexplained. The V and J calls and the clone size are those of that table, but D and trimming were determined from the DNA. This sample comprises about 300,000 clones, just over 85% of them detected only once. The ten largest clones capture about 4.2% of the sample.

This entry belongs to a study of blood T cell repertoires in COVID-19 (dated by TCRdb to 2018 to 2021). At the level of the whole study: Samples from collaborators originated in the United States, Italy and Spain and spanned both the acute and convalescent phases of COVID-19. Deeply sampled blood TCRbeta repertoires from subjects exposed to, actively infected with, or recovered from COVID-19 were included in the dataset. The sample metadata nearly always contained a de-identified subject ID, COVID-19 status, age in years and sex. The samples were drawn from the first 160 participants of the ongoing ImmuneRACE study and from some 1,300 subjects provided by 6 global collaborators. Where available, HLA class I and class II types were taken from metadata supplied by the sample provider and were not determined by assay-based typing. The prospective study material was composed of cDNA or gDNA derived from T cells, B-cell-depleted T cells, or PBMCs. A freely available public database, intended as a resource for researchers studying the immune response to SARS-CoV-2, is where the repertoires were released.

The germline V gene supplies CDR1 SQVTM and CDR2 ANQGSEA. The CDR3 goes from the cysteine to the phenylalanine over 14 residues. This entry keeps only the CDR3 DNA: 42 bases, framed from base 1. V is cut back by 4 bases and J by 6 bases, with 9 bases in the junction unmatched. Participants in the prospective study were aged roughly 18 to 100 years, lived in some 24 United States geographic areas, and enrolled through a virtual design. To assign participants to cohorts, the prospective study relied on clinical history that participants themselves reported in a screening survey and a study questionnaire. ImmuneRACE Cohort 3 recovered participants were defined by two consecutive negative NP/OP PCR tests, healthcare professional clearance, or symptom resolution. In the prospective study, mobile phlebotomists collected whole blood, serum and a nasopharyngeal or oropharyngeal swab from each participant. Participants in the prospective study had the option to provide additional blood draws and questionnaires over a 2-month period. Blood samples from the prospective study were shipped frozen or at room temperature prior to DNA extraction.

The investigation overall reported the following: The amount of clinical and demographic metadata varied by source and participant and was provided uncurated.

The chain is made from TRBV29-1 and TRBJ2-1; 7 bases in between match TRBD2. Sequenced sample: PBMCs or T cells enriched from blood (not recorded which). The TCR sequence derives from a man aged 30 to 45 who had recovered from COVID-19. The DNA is TGCAGCGTTGTTCGGGGGGATAATAGCAATGAGCAGTTCTTC. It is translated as CSVVRGDNSNEQFF.